Presented here are 16 T cell receptor beta chains from one specimen sequenced in a study of CD8+ T cells in alopecia areata. Sequencing used cDNA as its template, made by extracting RNA and reverse transcribing it. Clones were sequenced by immunoSEQ multiplex PCR, and TCRdb holds only the in-frame ones, with some missing. The table includes about 110,000 clones, approximately 59% detected once. Sequencing was performed on CD8+ T cells sorted from blood. The source of these receptors is a human donor in good health.

V and J are TRBV13 and TRBJ1-1; TRBD1 aligns across 8 bases. J gave up 1 base and V 6 bases, and 4 bases lay outside the gene matches. CDR1 PRHDT and CDR2 FYEKMQ come from the germline V gene (reference sequence). The CDR3 runs to 14 residues. CDR3 coding DNA: TGTGCCAGCAGTACTGGGACAGGGAACACTGAAGCTTTCTTT. This codes for CASSTGTGNTEAFF.

The V gene is TRBV23-1, the J gene TRBJ1-2, with D unresolved. TRBV23-1 is designated an ORF whose function remains uncertain. CDR3 length equals 13 residues. The V and J ends lost 2 bases and 3 bases respectively, with 7 bases between them. As DNA, the CDR3 is TGCGCCAGCAGTCAAGTGGTCGACTATGGCTACACCTTC. Its translation is CASSQVVDYGYTF.

This clone has only one observation. The chain joins TRBV28 to TRBJ2-7, with TRBD1 matching 7 bases. Germline-derived CDR1 and CDR2 are MDHEN and SYDVKM. The CDR3 loop spans 14 amino acids. V shed 7 bases and J 2 bases; nucleotides not matched to a gene: 8. CDR3 coding DNA: TGTGCCAGCACCCCCGAGACAGGGACCTACGAGCAGTACTTC. Translated, it gives CASTPETGTYEQYF.

This chain links TRBV28 with TRBJ1-2; D perhaps matches TRBD1 (6 bases). The CDR3 covers 15 residues. Germline values: CDR1 MDHEN, CDR2 SYDVKM. The V end was cut by 7 bases, the J end by 4 bases, with 19 bases between. Here the CDR3 reads CASNAGQSEAYGYTF. CDR3 coding DNA: TGTGCCAGCAACGCCGGACAGTCCGAGGCCTATGGCTACACCTTC.

V gene TRBV19 combines with J gene TRBJ2-1; the match to TRBD2 covers 12 bases. The CDR3 runs 14 residues. Germline trimming cut 3 bases from V and 9 bases from J; bases unmatched to any gene: 3. Germline CDR1 and CDR2: LNHDA and SQIVND (reference sequence). This CDR3 is CASSITSGGSEQFF. In DNA form, the CDR3 reads TGTGCCAGTAGTATTACTAGCGGGGGGTCTGAGCAGTTCTTC.

This clone was seen a handful of times. The gene calls are TRBV19 and TRBJ2-1; 8 bases agree with TRBD1. J lost 0 bases, V lost 5 bases, and 6 bases had no gene match. This CDR3 region has 16 residues. Looked up from germline, CDR1 is LNHDA and CDR2 is SQIVND (reference sequence). This chain's CDR3 is CASSYRGESSYNEQFF. CDR3 DNA sequence: TGTGCCAGTAGTTACAGGGGGGAAAGCTCCTACAATGAGCAGTTCTTC.

This clone was seen a single time. This chain uses TRBV15 with TRBJ1-5; D is ambiguous. V shed 3 bases and J shed 3 bases, with 12 bases lying between them. CDR3 length: 15 amino acids. Germline V gene data show CDR1 as LNHNV and CDR2 as YYDKDF (reference sequence). The CDR3 sequence is CATSSSRNLNQPQHF. CDR3 sequence (DNA): TGTGCCACCAGCAGTTCCCGAAACCTCAATCAGCCCCAGCATTTT.

The V call is TRBV13, the J call TRBJ2-7; possible D gene TRBD2, 5 bases. Per germline, CDR1 PRHDT and CDR2 FYEKMQ (reference sequence). Deletions cut 4 bases from V and 7 bases from J, with 17 bases between. CDR3 length: 14 amino acids. The CDR3 spells CASSSPSLVSEQYF. The CDR3 region has the DNA TGTGCCAGCAGCTCTCCCTCACTAGTATCTGAGCAGTACTTC.

This clone was detected a few times. V is TRBV6-5 and J is TRBJ2-7; D ambiguous. The CDR3 totals 13 residues. The germline V gene has CDR1 MNHEY and CDR2 SVGAGI. The V end was cut by 0 bases, the J end by 2 bases, with 5 bases between. CDR3 sequence: CASSYSSTYEQYF. The CDR3 nucleotides read TGTGCCAGCAGTTACTCCTCGACCTACGAGCAGTACTTC.

The rearrangement uses TRBV15 and TRBJ2-6, with D possibly being TRBD2 (5 bases). The CDR3 is 16 amino acids. Germline CDR1 reads LNHNV; CDR2 reads YYDKDF (reference sequence). V was trimmed by 3 bases and J by 4 bases, leaving 13 bases between them. CDR3 bases: TGTGCCACCAGCAGCTCAGGAGGCTACGGGGCCAACGTCCTGACTTTC. Its translation is CATSSSGGYGANVLTF.

This clone was picked up a small number of times. The chain links TRBV29-1 to TRBJ2-1; D not resolved. Trimming left V 7 bases short and J 6 bases short, with 7 bases between. The CDR3 totals 10 residues. The germline CDR1 and CDR2 sequences are SQVTM and ANQGSEA. As DNA, the CDR3 is TGCAGCGGATACTCCAATGAGCAGTTCTTC. Encoded protein: CSGYSNEQFF.

This rearrangement joins TRBV7-6 to TRBJ2-3; 9 nucleotides align to TRBD2. The germline V gene encodes CDR1 SGHVS and CDR2 FNYEAQ. This CDR3 spans 18 amino acids. With V trimmed by 4 bases and J by 1 base, 12 bases remained unmatched. In DNA, the CDR3 is TGTGCCAGCAGCTCGAGCCCGGTCACTAGCGGGCGCACAGATACGCAGTATTTT. Encoded protein: CASSSSPVTSGRTDTQYF. Complete variable domain (other parts from reference TRBV7-6 and TRBJ2-3): GAGVSQSPRYKVTKRGQDVALRCDPISGHVSLYWYRQALGQGPEFLTYFNYEAQQDKSGLPNDRFSAERPEGSISTLTIQRTEQRDSAMYRCASSSSPVTSGRTDTQYFGPGTRLTVL.

This sequence joins TRBV4-3 and TRBJ2-1; TRBD2 is a possible D gene (6 bases). V was clipped by 4 bases and J by 2 bases, with 9 bases between them. The CDR3 covers 14 residues. The germline V gene has CDR1 LGHNA and CDR2 YSLEER. CDR3 amino acids: CASSPGVAYNEQFF. CDR3 nucleotides: TGCGCCAGCAGCCCGGGGGTAGCCTACAATGAGCAGTTCTTC.

The rearrangement links TRBV20-1 to TRBJ1-1; D is uncertain. V lost 5 bases, J lost 3 bases, and 7 bases lay in between. Germline V gives CDR1 DFQATT, CDR2 SNEGSKA (reference sequence). The CDR3 spans 11 residues. CDR3: CSADWDTEAFF. The CDR3 DNA reads TGCAGTGCTGATTGGGACACTGAAGCTTTCTTT.

The chain carries TRBV5-6 and TRBJ2-1; unclear D gene. The CDR3 has 15 residues. Trimming shortened V by 1 base and J by 7 bases, and 15 bases separated the two germline ends. Germline lookup yields CDR1 SGHDT and CDR2 YYEEEE. The CDR3, as DNA: TGTGCCAGCAGCTTGATTCTATCGCCAGGTAATGAGCAGTTCTTC. Its protein is CASSLILSPGNEQFF. The full variable domain, completed using reference TRBV5-6 and TRBJ2-1, is DAGVTQSPTHLIKTRGQQVTLRCSPKSGHDTVSWYQQALGQGPQFIFQYYEEEERQRGNFPDRFSGHQFPNYSSELNVNALLLGDSALYLCASSLILSPGNEQFFGPGTRLTVL.

This clone was seen only a few times. The rearrangement links TRBV19 to TRBJ1-1; TRBD1 matches at 7 bases. Looked up from germline, CDR1 is LNHDA and CDR2 is SQIVND (reference sequence). The length of the CDR3 is 13 residues. Germline trimming cut 4 bases from V and 7 bases from J; bases unmatched to any gene: 6. The chain's CDR3 is CASSTGTADEAFF. CDR3 coding DNA: TGTGCCAGTAGTACGGGGACAGCCGATGAAGCTTTCTTT.